These 12 T cell receptor beta chains were sequenced from one sample in a study of blood T cell repertoires in COVID-19. Data came from immunoSEQ multiplex PCR; TCRdb stores just in-frame clones and leaves some out. The data contain 55,000 to 70,000 clones, 80% to 90% of them singletons. The sequenced sample was peripheral blood. The receptor source for this set is a woman aged 55-69 years with COVID-19, enrolled during active disease.

This clone appeared a single time. The rearrangement joins TRBV27 to TRBJ2-7; 8 bases align to TRBD2. The V and J ends lost 5 bases and 4 bases, in that order; junction bases with no gene match: 7. This CDR3 has 14 amino acids. Germline V gene data show CDR1 as MNHEY and CDR2 as SMNVEV (reference sequence). The CDR3 sequence is CASSTRTSRYEQYF. The CDR3 DNA is TGTGCCAGCAGTACACGGACTAGCCGATACGAGCAGTACTTC.

This chain uses TRBV6-5 with TRBJ2-1, with a possible D match to TRBD1 (5 bases). The V gene lost 7 bases and the J gene lost 6 bases, with 19 bases spanning the gap. The CDR3 totals 15 residues. Germline V lookup: CDR1 MNHEY, CDR2 SVGAGI. In DNA, the CDR3 is TGTGCCAGCAAGGTGGGGCCAATCCATGCCAATGAGCAGTTCTTC. It codes for CASKVGPIHANEQFF.

The chain links TRBV5-6 to TRBJ1-1, with 7 bases fitting TRBD1. Trimming took 0 bases from V and 2 from J; bases not matched to a gene: 1. Germline V CDR1 and CDR2: SGHDT, YYEEEE. This CDR3 is 14 amino acids long. CDR3 sequence (DNA): TGTGCCAGCAGCTTGGAAGGGGGCAACACTGAAGCTTTCTTT. Residues: CASSLEGGNTEAFF.

This clone was observed a single time. The chain is built from TRBV28 and TRBJ2-1; TRBD1 matches 10 bases. After removal of 4 bases from V and 7 bases from J, the junction contained 13 bases not matched to a gene. The germline V gene encodes CDR1 MDHEN and CDR2 SYDVKM. The CDR3 contains 17 residues. The CDR3 DNA sequence: TGTGCCAGCAGTTCCGGACAGGGGGAGGCCCTCGGGAATGAGCAGTTCTTC. This gives the protein CASSSGQGEALGNEQFF.

The V and J genes are TRBV7-9 and TRBJ1-2; D is unclear. The CDR3 contains 17 residues. The V gene lost 5 bases and the J gene lost 7 bases, with 26 bases spanning the gap. Germline values: CDR1 SEHNR, CDR2 FQNEAQ (reference sequence). The CDR3 nucleotides read TGTGCCAGCAGCCCCCTACTCGGGAGTACCGAGGTGGGTGGCTACACCTTC. Residues: CASSPLLGSTEVGGYTF. The whole variable domain, remainder taken from reference TRBV7-9 and TRBJ1-2, is DTGVSQNPRHKITKRGQNVTFRCDPISEHNRLYWYRQTLGQGPEFLTYFQNEAQLEKSRLLSDRFSAERPKGSFSTLEIQRTEQGDSAMYLCASSPLLGSTEVGGYTFGSGTRLTVV.

The rearrangement joins TRBV19 to TRBJ2-7; a possible D gene is TRBD1 (5 bases). Trimming stripped 5 bases from V and 5 bases from J, with 16 bases between. CDR3 length: 14 residues. In germline, CDR1 is LNHDA, CDR2 SQIVND (reference sequence). CDR3 in amino acids: CASSPRQGSHEQYF. Here the CDR3 DNA reads TGTGCCAGTAGTCCCCGTCAGGGATCCCACGAGCAGTACTTC.

This clone was detected only a few times. This rearrangement joins TRBV29-1 to TRBJ2-7; no clear D. Trimming took 6 bases from V and 3 from J, leaving 6 bases between them. The CDR3 is 10 residues long. Germline V gene lookup returns CDR1 SQVTM and CDR2 ANQGSEA. The CDR3 sequence is CSVRDYEQYF. The CDR3, as DNA: TGCAGCGTAAGAGACTACGAGCAGTACTTC.

The gene calls are TRBV27 and TRBJ1-2; TRBD1 matches at 7 bases. Germline V lookup: CDR1 MNHEY, CDR2 SMNVEV (reference sequence). There are 14 residues in the CDR3. Unmatched junction bases numbered 11, after V lost 6 bases and J lost 7 bases. The CDR3 nucleotides read TGTGCCAGCAGACCGGCAGGGGGTTTATCTGGCTACACCTTC. As protein: CASRPAGGLSGYTF.

V usage is TRBV30 and J usage is TRBJ2-1; 7 positions match TRBD1. This CDR3 has 13 amino acids. Unmatched junction bases numbered 0, after V lost 3 bases and J lost 1 base. Germline loops: CDR1 GTSNPN, CDR2 SVGIG (reference sequence). The CDR3 bases are TGTGCCTGGAGACAGGGGTCCTACAATGAGCAGTTCTTC. Translation gives CAWRQGSYNEQFF.

This chain links TRBV11-3 with TRBJ1-6; D is undetermined. The CDR3 has 12 amino acids. From germline, CDR1 is SGHNT and CDR2 YENEEA. With 6 bases removed from V and 8 bases from J, the gap between germline ends came to 8 bases. The CDR3 nucleotides are TGTGCCAGCAGATCCTCGGATTCACCCCTCCACTTT. Its translation is CASRSSDSPLHF.

V usage is TRBV2 and J usage is TRBJ1-6; D might be TRBD1 (5 bases). The CDR3 consists of 14 residues. V lost 6 bases to trimming and J lost 6 bases, with 12 bases between them. CDR1 is SNHLY, CDR2 FYNNEI, per germline. CDR3 residues: CASSNGGTNSPLHF. For the CDR3, the DNA is TGTGCCAGCAGCAATGGGGGGACTAATTCACCCCTCCACTTT.

The rearrangement uses TRBV6-6 and TRBJ1-6; 7 positions agree with TRBD1. Per the germline V gene, CDR1 is MNHNY and CDR2 is SVGAGI (reference sequence). V shed 7 bases, J shed 3 bases, and the junction held 3 bases outside the gene matches. The CDR3 has 14 amino acids. The CDR3: CASTAGGYNSPLHF. CDR3 coding DNA: TGTGCCAGCACCGCAGGGGGCTATAATTCACCCCTCCACTTT.